The source of this T cell receptor (beta chain) is a study of T cells in Graves' hyperthyroidism and ophthalmopathy. The diagnoses drew upon clinical symptoms, serum thyroxine and TRAb, thyroid ultrasound and orbital computed tomography. The source material, RNA transcripts, was used to amplify TCR beta CDR3 regions. HTBI primers were the set used in a first-round RT-PCR of the TCR CDR3. One entry per CDR3 protein, called by TCRdb with MiXCR from the multiplex PCR reads. The table shows approximately 640,000 distinct CDR3 sequences, with around 15% occurring only once. General study points: Appearing also in blood were most of the thyroid clonotypes expanded above 0.001.

V was pared by 3 bases and J by 4 bases, with 7 bases between. The germline CDR1 and CDR2 sequences are MNHEY and SMNVEV (reference sequence). CDR3 length: 14 amino acids. The sample holds many counts of this clonotype. Antigen unknown. Sequencing was performed on blood. The sequence came from a man aged 45-60 years with Graves' hyperthyroidism. The gene calls are TRBV27 and TRBJ1-6; no clear D. CDR3: CASSLRHYNSPLHF. CDR3 coding DNA: TGTGCCAGCAGTTTGAGACATTATAATTCACCCCTCCACTTT.